Below, 25 T cell receptor beta chains from the same sample are listed, as sequenced in a study of TIL therapy for anti-PD-1-resistant metastatic lung cancer (dated by TCRdb to the early 2020s). The sample's time point label is to be understood as: pre-treatment sample, taken before nivolumab and TIL therapy. TCR beta CDR3 regions were amplified from genomic DNA with the immunoSEQ v3 hsTCRB kit using bias-controlled multiplex PCR. In its TCRdb copy, this immuneACCESS table keeps in-frame sequences only and misses some clones. Where compared with another copy, unresolved V genes explain less than half of these, and the others have no known cause. A total of approximately 15,000 clones appear in this sample, about 83% of them only once. Approximately 0.87% of the sample is held by the ten biggest clonotypes. The sequencing used blood, collected at baseline. These receptors were taken from a person aged 25 to 80 with non-small cell lung cancer.

By sample share, this clone is medium-sized. The chain combines TRBV14 with TRBJ1-2; a weak D match, TRBD1 (5 bases). CDR1 and CDR2 (germline): SGHDN, FVKESK. There are 14 residues in the CDR3. Trimming took off 1 base at V and 3 bases at J, with 9 bases between the two ends. CDR3 DNA: TGTGCCAGCAGCCAAGCGGGGACCTACTATGGCTACACCTTC. It is translated as CASSQAGTYYGYTF. Variable domain in full (rest from reference TRBV14 and TRBJ1-2): EAGVTQFPSHSVIEKGQTVTLRCDPISGHDNLYWYRRVMGKEIKFLLHFVKESKQDESGMPNNRFLAERTGGTYSTLKVQPAELEDSGVYFCASSQAGTYYGYTFGSGTRLTVV.

CDR3 in amino acids: CASSQDFLAKGGKLFF. The CDR3 DNA reads TGTGCCAGCAGCCAAGATTTTTTAGCGAAAGGGGGAAAACTGTTTTTT. This rearrangement joins TRBV4-2 to TRBJ1-4; TRBD1 is a possible D gene (6 bases). The length of the CDR3 is 16 residues. Germline values: CDR1 LGHNA, CDR2 YNFKEQ. The V and J ends lost 0 bases and 10 bases respectively, with 18 bases between them.

This chain connects TRBV7-6 to TRBJ2-5; D is possibly TRBD1 (5 bases). Germline V gene data show CDR1 as SGHVS and CDR2 as FNYEAQ. The V end lost 1 base, the J end lost 9 bases, and 12 bases lay between the germline ends. The CDR3 is 13 amino acids. The CDR3 loop reads CASSLGGARAQYF. The CDR3 bases are TGTGCCAGCAGCTTAGGGGGCGCCCGGGCCCAGTACTTC.

The chain employs TRBV5-4 and TRBJ2-3; a possible D gene is TRBD2 (6 bases). Trimming shortened V by 1 base and J by 4 bases, and 10 bases separated the two germline ends. Germline V gene sequence: CDR1 SGHNT, CDR2 YYREEE (reference sequence). The length of the CDR3 is 14 residues. Here the CDR3 DNA reads TGTGCCAGCAGCTTGAAGGGAGGAGCAGATACGCAGTATTTT. It codes for CASSLKGGADTQYF.

The V gene is TRBV18, the J gene TRBJ1-2, with D unclear. Germline V gives CDR1 KGHSH, CDR2 LQKENI. The CDR3 length is 14 residues. Trimming took 3 bases from V and 2 from J, leaving 10 bases between them. The CDR3 sequence is CASSPTEVNYGYTF. CDR3 DNA: TGTGCCAGCTCACCGACGGAAGTCAACTATGGCTACACCTTC.

This sequence joins TRBV7-2 and TRBJ2-5; 9 nucleotides align to TRBD1. CDR3 size: 14 residues. From germline, CDR1 is SGHTA and CDR2 FQGNSA. J lost 4 bases, V lost 3 bases, and 3 bases had no gene match. This chain's CDR3 is CASSFYRGLETQYF. CDR3 bases: TGTGCCAGCAGCTTTTACAGGGGGCTAGAGACCCAGTACTTC.

The rearrangement uses TRBV4-3 and TRBJ1-4, with no clear D. V shed 2 bases and J shed 3 bases, with 10 bases lying between them. The CDR3 has 15 residues. Germline CDR1 reads LGHNA; CDR2 reads YSLEER. The chain's CDR3 is CASSQQLGPNEKLFF. CDR3 bases: TGCGCCAGCAGCCAACAACTCGGACCTAATGAAAAACTGTTTTTT.

The chain couples TRBV18 to TRBJ1-5, with no clear D. The CDR3 runs to 14 residues. Germline lookup yields CDR1 KGHSH and CDR2 LQKENI. With 2 bases removed from V and 0 bases from J, the gap between germline ends came to 5 bases. The CDR3 protein is CASSPIYSNQPQHF. The DNA for the CDR3 is TGTGCCAGCTCACCAATCTATAGCAATCAGCCCCAGCATTTT.

This clone was recorded only once. The rearrangement uses TRBV19 and TRBJ1-3; 7 positions match TRBD1. This CDR3 has 15 amino acids. V lost 8 bases and J lost 2; bases outside the gene matches: 9. CDR1 and CDR2 (germline): LNHDA, SQIVND (reference sequence). The CDR3 loop reads CASGRTGAAGNTIYF. The CDR3 coding sequence is TGTGCCAGTGGACGGACAGGCGCTGCTGGAAACACCATATATTTT.

The V gene is TRBV6-5, the J gene TRBJ2-3; 8 positions match TRBD1. CDR1 MNHEY and CDR2 SVGAGI come from the germline V gene. The CDR3 loop spans 16 amino acids. V trimming: 4 bases; J trimming: 4 bases; junction bases outside the gene matches: 10. Here the CDR3 reads CASSWGQVLRPDTQYF. The CDR3, as DNA: TGTGCCAGCAGTTGGGGACAGGTCCTACGCCCAGATACGCAGTATTTT.

In regard to this clone: The junction does not match germline at one end; this may be a read error. The rearrangement links TRBV4-3 to TRBJ2-4, with 10 bases lining up with TRBD2. The CDR3 is made up of 18 amino acids. CDR1 LGHNA and CDR2 YSLEER come from the germline V gene. The DNA of the CDR3 is TGCGCCAGCAGCCAAGATCTCGCCAGCGGGGGGGCCAGAAACATTCAGTACTTC. This encodes CASSQDLASGGARNIQYF.

The rearrangement links TRBV5-6 to TRBJ2-5, with 8 nucleotides matching TRBD2. Germline trimming cut 4 bases from V and 2 bases from J; bases unmatched to any gene: 16. This CDR3 is 18 amino acids long. Germline V lookup: CDR1 SGHDT, CDR2 YYEEEE. The CDR3 DNA reads TGTGCCAGCAGCCCGACCCTTGGGGGACTAGGGAGGCAAGAGACCCAGTACTTC. This encodes CASSPTLGGLGRQETQYF. The variable domain in full, with the rest retrieved from reference TRBV5-6 and TRBJ2-5, is DAGVTQSPTHLIKTRGQQVTLRCSPKSGHDTVSWYQQALGQGPQFIFQYYEEEERQRGNFPDRFSGHQFPNYSSELNVNALLLGDSALYLCASSPTLGGLGRQETQYFGPGTRLLVL.

The rearrangement joins TRBV7-2 to TRBJ2-2; TRBD1 matches 9 bases. This CDR3 comprises 16 residues. CDR1 SGHTA and CDR2 FQGNSA come from the germline V gene. J was trimmed by 6 bases and V by 3 bases; bases with no gene match: 8. CDR3 in DNA: TGTGCCAGCAGCTTCACCGGGACAGGGAGGGCCGGGGAGCTGTTTTTT. This translates into CASSFTGTGRAGELFF.

V gene TRBV10-3 combines with J gene TRBJ2-7; D is possibly TRBD1 (5 bases). Germline loops: CDR1 ENHRY, CDR2 SYGVKD. The CDR3 is 14 residues long. The germline V and J ends were trimmed by 2 bases and 2 bases, with 10 bases remaining between them. DNA of the CDR3: TGTGCCATCAGTGAGAACCAGGGAACCTACGAGCAGTACTTC. Amino acids: CAISENQGTYEQYF.

This clone was recorded a few times. CDR3 residues: CASSSTGGAYGYTF. The DNA of the CDR3 is TGTGCCAGCAGCTCCACAGGGGGCGCGTATGGCTACACCTTC. The chain links TRBV7-3 to TRBJ1-2, with 9 bases lining up with TRBD1. Losses at the gene ends were 4 bases for V and 5 bases for J; bases not matched to a gene: 5. The germline V gene encodes CDR1 SGHTA and CDR2 FQGTGA. The CDR3 sequence is 14 residues long.

The chain has TRBV5-1 and TRBJ2-6; possible D gene TRBD2, 6 bases. The CDR3 runs 17 residues. Germline-derived CDR1 and CDR2 are SGHRS and YFSETQ. Trimming stripped 0 bases from V and 0 bases from J, with 10 bases between. CDR3 residues: CASSLVGGPSGANVLTF. CDR3 nucleotide sequence: TGCGCCAGCAGCTTGGTCGGGGGACCCTCTGGGGCCAACGTCCTGACTTTC. The entire variable domain, with the rest obtained from reference TRBV5-1 and TRBJ2-6, is as follows: KAGVTQTPRYLIKTRGQQVTLSCSPISGHRSVSWYQQTPGQGLQFLFEYFSETQRNKGNFPGRFSGRQFSNSRSEMNVSTLELGDSALYLCASSLVGGPSGANVLTFGAGSRLTVL.

This chain links TRBV5-4 with TRBJ1-1; D remains unclear. Germline V lookup: CDR1 SGHNT, CDR2 YYREEE (reference sequence). This CDR3 region has 12 residues. V was clipped by 4 bases and J by 6 bases, with 10 bases between them. CDR3 in amino acids: CASSPPHSEAFF. CDR3 nucleotides: TGTGCCAGCAGCCCACCCCATTCTGAAGCTTTCTTT. The complete variable domain, with remaining parts taken from reference TRBV5-4 and TRBJ1-1, reads ETGVTQSPTHLIKTRGQQVTLRCSSQSGHNTVSWYQQALGQGPQFIFQYYREEENGRGNFPPRFSGLQFPNYSSELNVNALELDDSALYLCASSPPHSEAFFGQGTRLTVV.

This clone was recorded once. The chain carries TRBV7-9 and TRBJ1-2; D is undetermined. CDR3 length equals 12 residues. Trimming took 5 bases from V and 0 from J, leaving 4 bases between them. CDR1 and CDR2 (germline): SEHNR, FQNEAQ (reference sequence). The CDR3 DNA sequence: TGTGCCAGCAGCCCAACTAACTATGGCTACACCTTC. Its translation: CASSPTNYGYTF.

CDR3 DNA: TGTGCCTGGAGTGTAGGCAGCTTCTATGGCTACACCTTC. It specifies CAWSVGSFYGYTF. The chain joins TRBV30 to TRBJ1-2, with D unclear. The CDR3 contains 13 residues. In germline, CDR1 is GTSNPN, CDR2 SVGIG (reference sequence). Between the trimmed V and J ends, which lost 0 bases and 4 bases, there was a span of 9 bases.

There are a few counts of this clone. The gene calls are TRBV19 and TRBJ2-1; 9 bases are a match to TRBD1. Germline lookup yields CDR1 LNHDA and CDR2 SQIVND (reference sequence). The CDR3 has 16 amino acids. The ends lost 6 bases at V and 8 bases at J; junction bases unmatched: 14. CDR3 bases: TGTGCCAGTAGAAGGGAACCGGGACAGGGTATGTATGAGCAGTTCTTC. Translating gives CASRREPGQGMYEQFF.

This clone came up once. The chain links TRBV7-8 to TRBJ2-3, with D possibly being TRBD1 (7 bases). Germline lookup yields CDR1 SGHVS and CDR2 FQNEAQ. The V gene lost 0 bases and the J gene lost 4 bases, with 8 bases spanning the gap. The CDR3 consists of 14 residues. CDR3 sequence reads: CASSLARGADTQYF. The CDR3 nucleotides read TGTGCCAGCAGCTTAGCCAGGGGGGCAGATACGCAGTATTTT.

The chain couples TRBV5-1 to TRBJ2-2, with 8 positions matching TRBD1. This CDR3 comprises 15 residues. V lost 4 bases, J lost 0 bases, and 2 bases stayed unmatched. Germline-derived CDR1 and CDR2 are SGHRS and YFSETQ. CDR3 DNA sequence: TGCGCCAGCAGCCCGGACAGGGCGAACACCGGGGAGCTGTTTTTT. Its translation: CASSPDRANTGELFF. The full variable domain, its missing parts supplied by reference TRBV5-1 and TRBJ2-2, is KAGVTQTPRYLIKTRGQQVTLSCSPISGHRSVSWYQQTPGQGLQFLFEYFSETQRNKGNFPGRFSGRQFSNSRSEMNVSTLELGDSALYLCASSPDRANTGELFFGEGSRLTVL.

This chain joins TRBV6-5 and TRBJ1-5; tentative D call: TRBD1 (6 bases). There are 15 residues in the CDR3. The V end was cut by 5 bases, the J end by 0 bases, with 11 bases between. The germline CDR1 and CDR2 sequences are MNHEY and SVGAGI. Here the CDR3 reads CASSPTGYSNQPQHF. CDR3 sequence (DNA): TGTGCCAGCAGTCCCACAGGGTATAGCAATCAGCCCCAGCATTTT.

The gene calls are TRBV7-3 and TRBJ2-3; D call uncertain. The CDR3 has 13 amino acids. The ends were cut back, 0 bases at V and 2 bases at J, with 3 bases in the middle. Per the germline V gene, CDR1 is SGHTA and CDR2 is FQGTGA. CDR3 sequence: CASSLTNTDTQYF. Here the CDR3 DNA reads TGTGCCAGCAGCTTAACGAACACAGATACGCAGTATTTT.

The V call is TRBV7-2, the J call TRBJ1-4, with TRBD1 matching over 9 bases. Germline V gives CDR1 SGHTA, CDR2 FQGNSA. CDR3 length: 17 amino acids. The junction had 12 bases not matched to a gene; V was cut back by 2 bases and J by 8 bases. The CDR3 nucleotides read TGTGCCAGCAGCTTAAATTACGTGGGACAGGGCAGGGAAAAACTGTTTTTT. Residues: CASSLNYVGQGREKLFF. The variable domain in full, with the rest retrieved from reference TRBV7-2 and TRBJ1-4, is GAGVSQSPSNKVTEKGKDVELRCDPISGHTALYWYRQSLGQGLEFLIYFQGNSAPDKSGLPSDRFSAERTGGSVSTLTIQRTQQEDSAVYLCASSLNYVGQGREKLFFGSGTQLSVL.